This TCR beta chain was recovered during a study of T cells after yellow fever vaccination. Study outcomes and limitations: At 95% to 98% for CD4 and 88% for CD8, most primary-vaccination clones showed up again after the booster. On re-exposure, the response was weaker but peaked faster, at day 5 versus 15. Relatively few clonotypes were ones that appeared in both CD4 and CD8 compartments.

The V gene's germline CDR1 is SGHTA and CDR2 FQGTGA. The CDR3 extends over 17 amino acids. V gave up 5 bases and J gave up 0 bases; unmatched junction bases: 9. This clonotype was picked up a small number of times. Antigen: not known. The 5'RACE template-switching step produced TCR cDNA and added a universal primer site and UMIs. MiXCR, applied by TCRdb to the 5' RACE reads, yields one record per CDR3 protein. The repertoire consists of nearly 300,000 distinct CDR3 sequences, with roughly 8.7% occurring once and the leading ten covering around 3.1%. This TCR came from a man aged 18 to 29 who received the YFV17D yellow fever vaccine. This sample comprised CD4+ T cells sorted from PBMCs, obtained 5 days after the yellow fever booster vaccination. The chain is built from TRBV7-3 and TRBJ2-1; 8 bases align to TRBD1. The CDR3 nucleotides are TGTGCCAGCAGCCCGGACAGGGCTCCCCCCTCCTACAATGAGCAGTTCTTC. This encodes CASSPDRAPPSYNEQFF. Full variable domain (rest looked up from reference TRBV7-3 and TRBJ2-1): GAGVSQTPSNKVTEKGKYVELRCDPISGHTALYWYRQSLGQGPEFLIYFQGTGAADDSGLPNDRFFAVRPEGSVSTLKIQRTERGDSAVYLCASSPDRAPPSYNEQFFGPGTRLTVL.